The clone carrying this T cell receptor (beta chain) appeared once. Its antigen is undetermined. This sample was included in a study of a mutant IDH1 vaccine in newly diagnosed glioma. Study summary: The start of vaccination came 4-6 weeks after radiotherapy alone, or with temozolomide cycles. Beforehand, treatment had been radiotherapy, temozolomide, or both; the majority received both.

After removal of 5 bases from V and 7 bases from J, the junction contained 6 bases not matched to a gene. Germline lookup yields CDR1 SQVTM and CDR2 ANQGSEA. This CDR3 is built from 13 residues. TCRdb's table, derived via immunoSEQ multiplex PCR, lists solely in-frame clones and lacks some. Here the sample spans roughly 76,000 clones, roughly 85% being singletons. Study-level results: Vaccination elicited immune responses in 90% to 95% of patients. Changes to the top peripheral T cell clonotypes appeared unrelated to pseudoprogression.

The time point was: week 23, last vaccination. Doses consisted of 300 ug of mutant IDH1 20-mer peptide each, paired with topical imiquimod. The V call is TRBV29-1, the J call TRBJ2-1; 9 bases map to TRBD2. Source: PBMCs, taken from a glioma patient whose treatment included an IDH1 peptide vaccine. The source of this sequence is a man aged 30 to 39 with glioma. Some clones in this sample may be carry-over from other donors' samples. The CDR3, as DNA: TGCAGCGTTCCGCGGGAGGGCCATAATGAGCAGTTCTTC. Protein product: CSVPREGHNEQFF.